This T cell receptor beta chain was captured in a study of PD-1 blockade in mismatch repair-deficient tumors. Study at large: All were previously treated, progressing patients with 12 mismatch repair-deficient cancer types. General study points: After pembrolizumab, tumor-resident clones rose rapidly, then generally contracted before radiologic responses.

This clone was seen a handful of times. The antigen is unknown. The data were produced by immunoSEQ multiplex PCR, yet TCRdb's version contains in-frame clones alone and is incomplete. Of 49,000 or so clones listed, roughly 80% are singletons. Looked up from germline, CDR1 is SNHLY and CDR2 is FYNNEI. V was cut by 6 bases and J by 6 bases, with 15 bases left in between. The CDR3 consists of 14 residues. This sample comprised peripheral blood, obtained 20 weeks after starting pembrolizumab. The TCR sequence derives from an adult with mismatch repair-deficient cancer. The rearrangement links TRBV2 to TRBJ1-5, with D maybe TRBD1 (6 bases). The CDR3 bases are TGTGCCAGCAGATCAGGGGACACCGTTCAGCCCCAGCATTTT. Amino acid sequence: CASRSGDTVQPQHF.